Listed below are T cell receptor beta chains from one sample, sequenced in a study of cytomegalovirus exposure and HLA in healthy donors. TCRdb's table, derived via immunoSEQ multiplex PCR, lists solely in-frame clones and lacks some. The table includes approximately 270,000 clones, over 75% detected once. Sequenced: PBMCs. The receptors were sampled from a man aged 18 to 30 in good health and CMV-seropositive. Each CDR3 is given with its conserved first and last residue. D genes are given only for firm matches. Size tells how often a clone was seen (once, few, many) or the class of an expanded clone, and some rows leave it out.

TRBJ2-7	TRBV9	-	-	TGTGCCAGCAGCGTAGGGCAGCGCTACGAGCAGTACTTC	CASSVGQRYEQYF
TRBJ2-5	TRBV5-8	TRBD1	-	TGTGCCAGCAGCTGGCCCCGGACAGGGGCTCGGGAGACCCAGTACTTC	CASSWPRTGARETQYF
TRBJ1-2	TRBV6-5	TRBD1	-	TGTGCCAGCAGTTACTCGACAGGGCGTTGGGGCTACACCTTC	CASSYSTGRWGYTF
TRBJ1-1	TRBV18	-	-	TGTGCCAGCTCACTCCACCCGCCCAGATTAAACACTGAAGCTTTCTTT	CASSLHPPRLNTEAFF
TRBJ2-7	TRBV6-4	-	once	TGTGCCAGCAGTGACCTCGCAAGGGAGAACGAGCAGTACTTC	CASSDLARENEQYF
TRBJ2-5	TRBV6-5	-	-	TGTGCCAGCATGTCGGGACGGGAGACCCAGTACTTC	CASMSGRETQYF
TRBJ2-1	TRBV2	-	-	TGTGCCAGCAGTGAAACTAGCCTCCAATACAATGAGCAGTTCTTC	CASSETSLQYNEQFF
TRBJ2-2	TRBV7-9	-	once	TGTGCCAGCAGCTTAGTACCCGGGGAGCTGTTTTTT	CASSLVPGELFF
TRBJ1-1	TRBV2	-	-	TGTGCCAGTATGCGGGCTGGAAAAACTGAAGCTTTCTTT	CASMRAGKTEAFF
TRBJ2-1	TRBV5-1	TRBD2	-	TGCGCCAGCAGCTTGCCCCGGACTAGCGGGAGTGGGACCTACAATGAGCAGTTCTTC	CASSLPRTSGSGTYNEQFF
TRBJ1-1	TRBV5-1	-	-	TGCGCCAGCAGCTTGGTGGGGGGATCGCCGGGGACTGAAGCTTTCTTT	CASSLVGGSPGTEAFF
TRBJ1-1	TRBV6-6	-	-	TGTGCCAGCATTGGAGAGGCGGTAACCATGAACACTGAAGCTTTCTTT	CASIGEAVTMNTEAFF
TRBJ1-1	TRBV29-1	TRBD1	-	TGCAGCGTTAGACAGGGCGGCGGCACTGAAGCTTTCTTT	CSVRQGGGTEAFF
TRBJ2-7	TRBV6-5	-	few	TGTGCCAGCACTGGTGCGGGCTCCTACGAGCAGTACTTC	CASTGAGSYEQYF
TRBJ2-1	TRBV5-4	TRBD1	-	TGTGCCAGCAGCTTTCAGGGGGACGGGTATGAGCAGTTCTTC	CASSFQGDGYEQFF
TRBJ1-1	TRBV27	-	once	TGTGCCAGCAGTTTATCGGTAGGGGGTGATTCCGAAGCTTTCTTT	CASSLSVGGDSEAFF
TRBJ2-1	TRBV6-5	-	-	TGTGCCAGCAGCCCCAAGGAGCGCCAAGGGCAGTTCTTC	CASSPKERQGQFF